The following is a TCR beta chain sequence with its context. Its specificity is unknown. The ends lost 5 bases at V and 7 bases at J; junction bases unmatched: 12. The CDR3 is 16 residues long. This entry comes from a study of early T cells in non-severe SARS-CoV-2 infection. About the research overall: Unsorted whole-blood RNA was sequenced in bulk, leaving chains unpaired. Notes on the study in general: Anti-spike CD8 responses were favored in VDJdb matching, and private and CD4 specificities were missed.

The library protocol tagged individual cDNA molecules with unique molecular identifiers. TCRdb itself ran the 5' RACE reads through MiXCR, one entry per CDR3 protein. The sample consists of roughly 57,000 distinct CDR3 sequences, about 13% of them appearing once. This sequence joins TRBV12-3 or TRBV12-4 and TRBJ2-1; TRBD1 agrees at 9 bases. The material was whole blood, obtained at baseline. The clonotype comes from an adult who was a healthcare worker with PCR-confirmed SARS-CoV-2 infection or an uninfected control (not recorded which). CDR3 DNA: TGTGCCAGCAGTCCCGGGGACAGGGCGGTTGGAAATGAGCAGTTCTTC. Translated, it gives CASSPGDRAVGNEQFF.